A single T cell receptor beta chain is shown here with its context. No antigen is known for it. Base qualities were left out, and no much larger clone turns up one base away. These data originate in a study of CD8+ T cells in alopecia areata (dated by TCRdb to the late 2010s). With respect to the entire study: Treated patients were enrolled in an open-label pilot trial of oral tofacitinib, 5 to 10 mg twice daily, for moderate-to-severe alopecia areata. Clonality in the scalp was compared among normal scalp (n=4), patchy alopecia areata scalp (n=8), and alopecia totalis/universalis scalp (n=8). Biopsies were taken from tofacitinib-treated patients at baseline and again at 4 and 24 weeks into treatment, and several of those patients also had a later scalp biopsy. In treated patients, disease severity was measured using the SALT score, which gives the percentage of scalp surface area affected. High-throughput TCRbeta sequencing was used to examine T cell clonal expansion in alopecia areata in both the C3H/HeJ mouse model and human patients. In humans, TCRbeta sequencing was performed on scalp tissue and on sorted CD4+ and CD8+ peripheral blood T cells from healthy controls and from patients with patchy or totalis/universalis alopecia areata. Patients stayed on tofacitinib for 6 to 18 months and then had 6 months of follow-up off drug so that delayed response and recurrence could be assessed. TCRbeta CDR3 regions were amplified by immunoSEQ multiplex PCR using 35 Vbeta forward and 13 Jbeta reverse primers. RNA was obtained with the PAXgene miRNA kit for fixed scalp, the miRNeasy kit for PBMCs, and the RNeasy kit for mouse skin. What the authors observed across the whole study: Higher clonality and more expanded CD8+ clones were observed in lesional scalp than in normal scalp, particularly in alopecia totalis/universalis, a finding suggestive of antigenic drive. With tofacitinib, both scalp clonality and the number of expanded CD8+ clones among the top 100 scalp clones went down significantly. During tofacitinib treatment, many expanded lesional clones remained in scalp and blood, and this persistence may partly explain relapse after treatment is stopped. Shared TCR sequences between patients were less evident than in mice, which may be partly attributable to HLA diversity in the patient population. Because the treated cohort was small and had just a single nonresponder, larger studies are needed to establish links between baseline CD8+ expansion and response. Scalp TCR repertoire analysis is complicated because resident alphabeta T cells in normal human skin are also sequenced, whereas mouse skin is dominated by gammadelta T cells.

The library was prepared using the immunoSEQ multiplex PCR assay. RNA was extracted from all samples and reverse transcribed into cDNA as template for TCR sequencing. First-strand cDNA was synthesized using SuperScript III with a 2:1 mix of oligo-dT and random hexamers. A synthetic immune receptor repertoire was used to measure amplification bias, and any remaining bias was corrected computationally. The study's own analysis went as follows. Raw reads were preprocessed to remove errors, and CDR3 was defined according to IMGT conventions as the region from the conserved cysteine to phenylalanine. Clonality was computed as 1 minus the Shannon entropy, with the entropy normalized by log2 of the number of productive unique TCRs. Whether each scalp clone was CD4 or CD8 was inferred by checking scalp TCRbeta sequences against the CD4 and CD8 repertoires from sorted blood. The table comes from immuneACCESS by way of TCRdb, which keeps in-frame sequences with V and J called. Part of the clones is missing from these tables; in studies checked, under half for an unresolved V gene and the rest for unknown reasons. The V and J calls and clone size were taken over from that table, and D and trimming were inferred from the DNA. The sample data list fewer than 350,000 clones, and roughly 60% of these were observed just once. The biggest ten clones account for approximately 2% of the sample.

Looking up the germline V gene (reference sequence) yields CDR1 GTSNPN and CDR2 SVGIG. The CDR3 contains 15 residues, cysteine and phenylalanine counted. Left in the record is the CDR3 DNA by itself, 45 bases read in frame from the first base. V is pared back by 0 bases and J by 8 bases, with 19 bases lying between the germline termini. The sample's time point, from its label and the paper: 20 to 30 weeks on oral tofacitinib. The treatment or condition label corresponds to: oral pan-JAK inhibitor, 5-10 mg twice daily. From alopecia areata patients, peripheral blood was collected along with lesional scalp punch biopsies. PBMCs were isolated by density centrifugation and stained for CD3, CD4 and CD8, and CD4+ and CD8+ T cells were sorted on a FACSAria.

The sample consisted of CD4+ T cells sorted from blood, taken at week 24, from a patient treated with tofacitinib. The clonotype was recovered from a human donor with alopecia areata. This chain joins TRBV30 to TRBJ1-2, with the D gene call left open. The nucleotide sequence reads as follows: TGTGCCTGGAGTGTACAATCGGGGTACTCCGGAGGCTACACCTTC. Its protein is CAWSVQSGYSGGYTF.